The TCR beta chain described here comes from a study of blood T cell repertoires in COVID-19. Whole-study context: Acute and convalescent COVID-19 samples came from the United States, Italy and Spain.

As originally analysed: Amplification of reference gene primers was used by the study to estimate nucleated cell counts. Method: immunoSEQ multiplex PCR; TCRdb's copy keeps in-frame clones and lacks some. V and J calls and clone size are as listed in that table; D and trimming were resolved from the DNA. Among about 270,000 clones listed, 85% were seen once. The table lists this clone with a count of one. This TCR was recovered from a woman in her forties or fifties with acute COVID-19. Sequenced sample: PBMCs or T cells enriched from blood (not recorded which).

The CDR3 DNA sequence: TGCGCCAGCACCCCCAGGGGGCGAGGGGAGACCCAGTACTTC. This encodes CASTPRGRGETQYF. V and J are TRBV5-1 and TRBJ2-5; 8 nucleotides agree with TRBD1. The CDR3 runs 14 residues. Germline CDR1 reads SGHRS; CDR2 reads YFSETQ. Trimming removed 6 bases from V and 5 bases from J; junction bases left unmatched: 9.